This T cell receptor beta chain was captured in a study of shared T cell receptors in the human thymus. Only in-frame clones appear in the TCRdb table, and some are missing; sequencing was by immunoSEQ multiplex PCR. The sample shows 700,000 or so clones, approximately 83% of them seen only once. Per germline, CDR1 MNHNS and CDR2 SASEGT. The CDR3 is 12 residues long. Trimming left V 7 bases short and J 4 bases short, with 10 bases between. This sample also belongs to another study, concerning human thymus T cells. This second study notes: Thymus tissue for the work was resected from patients undergoing corrective heart surgery.

Sequenced: thymocytes. This sequence joins TRBV6-1 and TRBJ1-2, with D tentatively TRBD1 (6 bases). The TCR originated in a girl under three years old with a congenital heart defect. This chain's CDR3 is CASTTGSYGYTF. The CDR3 DNA reads TGTGCCAGCACTACAGGGTCCTATGGCTACACCTTC.